Sequencing of this T cell receptor beta chain was carried out in a study of blood T cell repertoires in COVID-19. Assay: immunoSEQ multiplex PCR; the TCRdb copy retains only in-frame clones and omits some. Of about 200,000 clones listed, approximately 90% are singletons. Germline assignment: CDR1 SEHNR and CDR2 FQNEAQ (reference sequence). V was trimmed by 0 bases and J by 4 bases, leaving 13 bases between them. The CDR3 loop spans 16 amino acids. The sequence was obtained from a man aged 45 to 65 with acute or convalescent COVID-19. The J gene is TRBJ2-1, the V gene TRBV7-9; possible D gene TRBD2, 6 bases. Specimen: peripheral blood. The CDR3: CASSLAPGAPYNEQFF. The CDR3, as DNA: TGTGCCAGCAGCTTAGCCCCGGGAGCCCCTTACAATGAGCAGTTCTTC.